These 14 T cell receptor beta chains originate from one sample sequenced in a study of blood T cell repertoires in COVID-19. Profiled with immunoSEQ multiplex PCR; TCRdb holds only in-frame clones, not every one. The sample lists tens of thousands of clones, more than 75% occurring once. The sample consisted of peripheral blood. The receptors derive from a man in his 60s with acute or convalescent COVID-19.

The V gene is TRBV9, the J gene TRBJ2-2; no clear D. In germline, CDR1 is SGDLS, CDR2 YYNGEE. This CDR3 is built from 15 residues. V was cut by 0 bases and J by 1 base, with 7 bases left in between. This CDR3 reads CASSVVSGNTGELFF. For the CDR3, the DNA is TGTGCCAGCAGCGTAGTGTCGGGGAACACCGGGGAGCTGTTTTTT.

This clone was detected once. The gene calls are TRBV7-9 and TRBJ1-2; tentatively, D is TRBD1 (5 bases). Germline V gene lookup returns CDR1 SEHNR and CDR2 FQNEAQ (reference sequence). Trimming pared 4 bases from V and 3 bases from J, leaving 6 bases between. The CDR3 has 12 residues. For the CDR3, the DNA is TGTGCCAGCAGCTCGACAGACTATGGCTACACCTTC. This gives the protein CASSSTDYGYTF. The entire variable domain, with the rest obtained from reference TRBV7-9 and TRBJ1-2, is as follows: DTGVSQNPRHKITKRGQNVTFRCDPISEHNRLYWYRQTLGQGPEFLTYFQNEAQLEKSRLLSDRFSAERPKGSFSTLEIQRTEQGDSAMYLCASSSTDYGYTFGSGTRLTVV.

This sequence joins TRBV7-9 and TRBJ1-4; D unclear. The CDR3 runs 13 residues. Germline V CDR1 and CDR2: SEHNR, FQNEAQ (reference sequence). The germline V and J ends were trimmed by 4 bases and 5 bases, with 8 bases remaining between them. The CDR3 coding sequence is TGTGCCAGCAGCTCGTATCCCAATGAAAAACTGTTTTTT. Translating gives CASSSYPNEKLFF.

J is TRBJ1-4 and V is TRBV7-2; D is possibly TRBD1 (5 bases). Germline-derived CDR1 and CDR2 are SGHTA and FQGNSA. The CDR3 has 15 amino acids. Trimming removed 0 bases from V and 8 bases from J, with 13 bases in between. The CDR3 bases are TGTGCCAGCAGCTTAGCAGGGGTTTTACAGGAAAAACTGTTTTTT. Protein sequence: CASSLAGVLQEKLFF.

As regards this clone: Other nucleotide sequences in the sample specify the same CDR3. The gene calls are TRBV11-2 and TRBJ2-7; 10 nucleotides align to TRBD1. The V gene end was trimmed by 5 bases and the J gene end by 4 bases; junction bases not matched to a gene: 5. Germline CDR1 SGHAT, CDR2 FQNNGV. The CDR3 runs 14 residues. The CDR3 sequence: CASSPRTGGYEQYF. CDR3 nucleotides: TGTGCCAGCAGCCCTCGGACAGGGGGTTACGAGCAGTACTTC.

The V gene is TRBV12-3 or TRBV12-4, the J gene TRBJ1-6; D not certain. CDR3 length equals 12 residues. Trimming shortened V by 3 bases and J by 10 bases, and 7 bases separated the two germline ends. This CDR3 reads CASSFNRSPLHF. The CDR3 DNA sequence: TGTGCCAGCAGTTTCAATCGGTCACCCCTCCACTTT.

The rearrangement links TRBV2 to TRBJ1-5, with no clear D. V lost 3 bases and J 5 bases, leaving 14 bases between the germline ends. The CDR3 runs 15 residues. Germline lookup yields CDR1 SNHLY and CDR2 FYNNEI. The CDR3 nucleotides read TGTGCCAGCAGTGACGGGAGACCGGACTATCAGCCCCAGCATTTT. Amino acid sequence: CASSDGRPDYQPQHF.

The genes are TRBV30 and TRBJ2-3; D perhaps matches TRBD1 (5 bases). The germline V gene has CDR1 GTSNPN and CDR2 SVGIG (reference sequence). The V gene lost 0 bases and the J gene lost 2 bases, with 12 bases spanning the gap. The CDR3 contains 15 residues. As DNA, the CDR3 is TGTGCCTGGAGTGTAGGACAAAACCCCACAGATACGCAGTATTTT. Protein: CAWSVGQNPTDTQYF.

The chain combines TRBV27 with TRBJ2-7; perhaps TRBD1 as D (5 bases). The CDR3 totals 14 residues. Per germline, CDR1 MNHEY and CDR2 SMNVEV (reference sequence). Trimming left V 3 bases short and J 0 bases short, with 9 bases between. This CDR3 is CASSLDILSYEQYF. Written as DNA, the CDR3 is TGTGCCAGCAGTTTGGACATCCTCTCCTACGAGCAGTACTTC.

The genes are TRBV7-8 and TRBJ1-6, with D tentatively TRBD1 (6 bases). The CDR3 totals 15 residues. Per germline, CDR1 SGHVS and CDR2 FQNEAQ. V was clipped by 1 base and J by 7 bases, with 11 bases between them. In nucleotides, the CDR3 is TGTGCCAGCAGCTTAGGGGGGACAAGGAATTCACCCCTCCACTTT. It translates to CASSLGGTRNSPLHF.

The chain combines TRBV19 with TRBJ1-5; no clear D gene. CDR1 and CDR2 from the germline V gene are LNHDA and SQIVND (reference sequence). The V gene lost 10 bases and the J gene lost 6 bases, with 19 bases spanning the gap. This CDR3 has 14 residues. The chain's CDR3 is CATTPAEFVQPQHF. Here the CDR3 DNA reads TGTGCCACCACGCCCGCAGAATTTGTTCAGCCCCAGCATTTT.

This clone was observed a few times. In DNA form, the CDR3 reads TGTGCCAGCAGTGAATATTTAGTGAGGGCCCCCGGCTCGCCCCAGCATTTT. Translation: CASSEYLVRAPGSPQHF. V is TRBV2 and J is TRBJ1-5; no clear D. CDR3 length: 17 amino acids. Trimming stripped 2 bases from V and 9 bases from J, with 23 bases between. Germline V gene sequence: CDR1 SNHLY, CDR2 FYNNEI.

DNA of the CDR3: TGTGCCAGCTCACCCATCTCCGTAAGAGGGTCTGAAGCTTTCTTT. It yields the protein CASSPISVRGSEAFF. The rearrangement uses TRBV18 and TRBJ1-1; D gene ambiguous. The germline V and J ends were trimmed by 3 bases and 6 bases, with 17 bases remaining between them. This CDR3 has 15 residues. Germline CDR1 and CDR2: KGHSH and LQKENI.

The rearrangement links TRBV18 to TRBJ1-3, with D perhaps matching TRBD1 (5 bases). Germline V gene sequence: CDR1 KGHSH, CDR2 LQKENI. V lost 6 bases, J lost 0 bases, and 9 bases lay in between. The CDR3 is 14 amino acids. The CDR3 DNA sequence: TGTGCCAGCTCGCCGACAGACTCTGGAAACACCATATATTTT. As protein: CASSPTDSGNTIYF.